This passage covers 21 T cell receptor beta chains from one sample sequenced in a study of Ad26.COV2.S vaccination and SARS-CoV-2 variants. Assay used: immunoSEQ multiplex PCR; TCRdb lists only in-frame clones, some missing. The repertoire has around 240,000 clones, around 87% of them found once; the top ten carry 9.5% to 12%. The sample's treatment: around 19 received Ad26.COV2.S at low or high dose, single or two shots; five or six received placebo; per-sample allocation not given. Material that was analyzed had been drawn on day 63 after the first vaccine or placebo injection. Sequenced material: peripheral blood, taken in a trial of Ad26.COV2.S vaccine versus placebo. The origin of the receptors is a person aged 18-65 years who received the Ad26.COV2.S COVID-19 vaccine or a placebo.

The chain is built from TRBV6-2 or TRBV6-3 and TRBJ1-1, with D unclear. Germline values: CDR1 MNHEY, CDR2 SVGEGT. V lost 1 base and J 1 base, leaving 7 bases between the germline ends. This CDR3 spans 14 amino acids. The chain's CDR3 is CASSYLHKNTEAFF. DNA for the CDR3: TGTGCCAGCAGTTACTTACACAAGAACACTGAAGCTTTCTTT.

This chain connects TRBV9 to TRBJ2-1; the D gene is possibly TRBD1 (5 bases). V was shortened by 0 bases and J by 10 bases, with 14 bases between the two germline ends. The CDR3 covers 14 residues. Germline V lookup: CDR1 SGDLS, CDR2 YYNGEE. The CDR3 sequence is CASSVEARGREQFF. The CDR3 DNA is TGTGCCAGCAGCGTAGAAGCAAGGGGTCGAGAGCAGTTCTTC.

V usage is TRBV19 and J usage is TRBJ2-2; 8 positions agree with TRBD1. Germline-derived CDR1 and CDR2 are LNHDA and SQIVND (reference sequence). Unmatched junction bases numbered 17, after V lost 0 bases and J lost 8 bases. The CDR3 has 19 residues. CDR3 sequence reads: CASSIDLKRTGSLMGELFF. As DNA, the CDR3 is TGTGCCAGTAGTATAGATCTCAAGAGGACAGGGTCACTTATGGGGGAGCTGTTTTTT.

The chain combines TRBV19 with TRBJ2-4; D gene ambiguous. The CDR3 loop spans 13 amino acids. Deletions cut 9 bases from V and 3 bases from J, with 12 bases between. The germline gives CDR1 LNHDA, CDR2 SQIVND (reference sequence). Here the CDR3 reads CARTGWDKNIQYF. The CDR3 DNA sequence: TGTGCCAGGACCGGTTGGGACAAAAACATTCAGTACTTC.

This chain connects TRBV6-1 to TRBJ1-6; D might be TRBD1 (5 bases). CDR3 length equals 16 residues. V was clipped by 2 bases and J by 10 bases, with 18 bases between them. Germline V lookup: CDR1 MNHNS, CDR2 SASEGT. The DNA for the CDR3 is TGTGCCAGCAGTGAAATCCATCGGGACGTTTACTCACCCCTCCACTTT. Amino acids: CASSEIHRDVYSPLHF.

CDR3 coding DNA: TGTGCCAGCAGTTATATGAGGGGCAATGAGCAGTTCTTC. This codes for CASSYMRGNEQFF. V usage is TRBV6-6 and J usage is TRBJ2-1; D is tentatively TRBD1 or TRBD2 (5 bases each). V was pared by 3 bases and J by 6 bases, with 9 bases between. The CDR3 extends over 13 amino acids. Germline V CDR1 and CDR2: MNHNY, SVGAGI (reference sequence).

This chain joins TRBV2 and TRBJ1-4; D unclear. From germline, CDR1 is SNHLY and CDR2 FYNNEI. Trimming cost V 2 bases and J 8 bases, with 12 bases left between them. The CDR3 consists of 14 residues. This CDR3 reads CASSEMGGREKLFF. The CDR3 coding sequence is TGTGCCAGCAGTGAAATGGGTGGTAGGGAAAAACTGTTTTTT.

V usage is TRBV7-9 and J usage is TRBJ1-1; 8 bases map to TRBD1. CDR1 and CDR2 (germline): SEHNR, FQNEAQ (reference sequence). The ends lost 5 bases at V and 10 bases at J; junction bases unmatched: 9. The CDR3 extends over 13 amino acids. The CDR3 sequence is CASSGPGGLGAFF. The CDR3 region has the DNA TGTGCCAGCAGCGGCCCAGGGGGCCTGGGAGCTTTCTTT. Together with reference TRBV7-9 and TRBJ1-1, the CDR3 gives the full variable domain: DTGVSQNPRHKITKRGQNVTFRCDPISEHNRLYWYRQTLGQGPEFLTYFQNEAQLEKSRLLSDRFSAERPKGSFSTLEIQRTEQGDSAMYLCASSGPGGLGAFFGQGTRLTVV.

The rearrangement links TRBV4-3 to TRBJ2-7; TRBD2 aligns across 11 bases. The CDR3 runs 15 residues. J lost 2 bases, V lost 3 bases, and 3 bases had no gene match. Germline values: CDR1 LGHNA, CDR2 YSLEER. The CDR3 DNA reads TGCGCCAGCAGCCAGACTAGCGGGGTAGCCTACGAGCAGTACTTC. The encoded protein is CASSQTSGVAYEQYF.

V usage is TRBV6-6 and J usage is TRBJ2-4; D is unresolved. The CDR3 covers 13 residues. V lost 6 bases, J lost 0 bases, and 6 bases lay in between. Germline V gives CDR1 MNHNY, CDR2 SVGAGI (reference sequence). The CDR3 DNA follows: TGTGCCAGCAGGCGACTAGCCAAAAACATTCAGTACTTC. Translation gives CASRRLAKNIQYF.

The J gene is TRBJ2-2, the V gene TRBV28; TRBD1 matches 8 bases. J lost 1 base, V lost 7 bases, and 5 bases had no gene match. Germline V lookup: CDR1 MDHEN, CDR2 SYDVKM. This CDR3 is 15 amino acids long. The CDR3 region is CASKATGENTGELFF. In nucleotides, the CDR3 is TGTGCCAGCAAAGCGACAGGGGAGAACACCGGGGAGCTGTTTTTT.

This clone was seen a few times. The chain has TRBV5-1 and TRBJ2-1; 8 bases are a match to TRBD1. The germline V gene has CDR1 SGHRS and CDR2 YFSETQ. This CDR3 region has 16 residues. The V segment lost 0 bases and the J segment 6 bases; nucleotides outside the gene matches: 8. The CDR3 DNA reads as TGCGCCAGCAGCTTGGGTACCGGACAGGGTCGCAATGAGCAGTTCTTC. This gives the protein CASSLGTGQGRNEQFF. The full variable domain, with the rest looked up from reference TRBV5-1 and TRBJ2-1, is KAGVTQTPRYLIKTRGQQVTLSCSPISGHRSVSWYQQTPGQGLQFLFEYFSETQRNKGNFPGRFSGRQFSNSRSEMNVSTLELGDSALYLCASSLGTGQGRNEQFFGPGTRLTVL.

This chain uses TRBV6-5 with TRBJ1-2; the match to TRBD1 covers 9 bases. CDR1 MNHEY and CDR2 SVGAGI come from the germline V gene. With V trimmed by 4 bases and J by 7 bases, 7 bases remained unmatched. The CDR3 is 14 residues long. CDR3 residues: CASSSRTGEGGYTF. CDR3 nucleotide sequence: TGTGCCAGCAGTTCCCGGACAGGGGAGGGTGGCTACACCTTC.

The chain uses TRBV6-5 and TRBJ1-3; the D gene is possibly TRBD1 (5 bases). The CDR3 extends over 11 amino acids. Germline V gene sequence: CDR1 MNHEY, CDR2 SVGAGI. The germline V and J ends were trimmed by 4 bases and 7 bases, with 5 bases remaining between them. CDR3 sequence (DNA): TGTGCCAGCAGTTGGGGGAACACCATATATTTT. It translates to CASSWGNTIYF.

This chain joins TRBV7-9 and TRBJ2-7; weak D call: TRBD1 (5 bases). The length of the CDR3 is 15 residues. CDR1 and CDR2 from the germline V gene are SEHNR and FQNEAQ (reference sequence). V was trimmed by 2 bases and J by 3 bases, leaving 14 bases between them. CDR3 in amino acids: CASSLYDSRNYEQYF. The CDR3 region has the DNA TGTGCCAGCAGCTTATACGACAGTAGGAACTACGAGCAGTACTTC.

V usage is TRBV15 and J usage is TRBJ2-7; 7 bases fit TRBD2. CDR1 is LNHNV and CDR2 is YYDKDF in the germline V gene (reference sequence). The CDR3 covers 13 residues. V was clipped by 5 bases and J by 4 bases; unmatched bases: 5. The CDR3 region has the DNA TGTGCCACCAGCTCCTGGGGGGGTTACGAGCAGTACTTC. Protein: CATSSWGGYEQYF.

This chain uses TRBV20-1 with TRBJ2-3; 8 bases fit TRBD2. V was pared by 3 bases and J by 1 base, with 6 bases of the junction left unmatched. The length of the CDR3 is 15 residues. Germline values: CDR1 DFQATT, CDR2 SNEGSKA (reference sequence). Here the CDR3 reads CSASFPAGGTDTQYF. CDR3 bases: TGCAGTGCTAGTTTCCCAGCGGGGGGCACAGATACGCAGTATTTT.

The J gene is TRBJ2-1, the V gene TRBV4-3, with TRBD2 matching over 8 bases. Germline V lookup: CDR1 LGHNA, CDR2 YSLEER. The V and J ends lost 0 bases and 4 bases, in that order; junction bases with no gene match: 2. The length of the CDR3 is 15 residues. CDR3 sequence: CASSQEAGEYNEQFF. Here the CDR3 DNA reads TGCGCCAGCAGCCAAGAAGCGGGGGAGTACAATGAGCAGTTCTTC.

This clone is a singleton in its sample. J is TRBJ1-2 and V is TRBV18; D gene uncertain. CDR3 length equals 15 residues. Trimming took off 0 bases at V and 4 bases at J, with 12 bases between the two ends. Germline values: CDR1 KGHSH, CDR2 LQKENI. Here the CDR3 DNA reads TGTGCCAGCTCACCACCCGCCGGAGGAATCTATGGCTACACCTTC. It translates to CASSPPAGGIYGYTF.

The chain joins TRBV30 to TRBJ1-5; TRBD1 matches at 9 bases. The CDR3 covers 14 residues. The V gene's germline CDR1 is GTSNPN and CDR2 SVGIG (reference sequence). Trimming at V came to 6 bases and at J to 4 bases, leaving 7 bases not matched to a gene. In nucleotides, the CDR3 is TGTGCCTGCGGGACAGGGTTTGGGAATCAGCCCCAGCATTTT. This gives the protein CACGTGFGNQPQHF.

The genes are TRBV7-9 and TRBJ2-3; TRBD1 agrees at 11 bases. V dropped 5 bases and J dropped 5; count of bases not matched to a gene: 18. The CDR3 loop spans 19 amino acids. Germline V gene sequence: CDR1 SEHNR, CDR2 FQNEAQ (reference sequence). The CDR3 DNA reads TGTGCCAGCAGCCAGGGGGACAGGGGGTTCTGGCAGCTAAGAGATACGCAGTATTTT. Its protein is CASSQGDRGFWQLRDTQYF. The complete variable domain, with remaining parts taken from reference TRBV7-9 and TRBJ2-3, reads DTGVSQNPRHKITKRGQNVTFRCDPISEHNRLYWYRQTLGQGPEFLTYFQNEAQLEKSRLLSDRFSAERPKGSFSTLEIQRTEQGDSAMYLCASSQGDRGFWQLRDTQYFGPGTRLTVL.